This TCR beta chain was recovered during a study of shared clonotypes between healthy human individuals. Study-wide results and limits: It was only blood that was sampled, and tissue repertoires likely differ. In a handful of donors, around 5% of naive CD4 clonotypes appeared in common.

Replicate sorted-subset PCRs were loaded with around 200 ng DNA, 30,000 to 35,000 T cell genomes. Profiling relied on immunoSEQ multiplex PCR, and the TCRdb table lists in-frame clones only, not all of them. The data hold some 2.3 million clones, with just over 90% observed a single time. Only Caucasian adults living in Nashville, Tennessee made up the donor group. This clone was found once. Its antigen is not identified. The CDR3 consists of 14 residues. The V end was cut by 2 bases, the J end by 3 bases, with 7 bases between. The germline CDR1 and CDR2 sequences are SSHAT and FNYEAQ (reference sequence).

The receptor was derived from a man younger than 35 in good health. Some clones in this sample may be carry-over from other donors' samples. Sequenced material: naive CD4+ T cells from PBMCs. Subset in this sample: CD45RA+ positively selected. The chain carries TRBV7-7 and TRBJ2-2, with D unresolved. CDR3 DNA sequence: TGTGCCAGCAGCTTAAACACGTACACCGGGGAGCTGTTTTTT. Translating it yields CASSLNTYTGELFF.